The TCR beta chain under discussion was sequenced for a study of T cell changes during pregnancy in multiple sclerosis. V lost 8 bases, J lost 8 bases, and 21 bases stayed unmatched. From germline, CDR1 is LNHNV and CDR2 YYDKDF (reference sequence). The CDR3 is made up of 17 amino acids. Method: immunoSEQ multiplex PCR; TCRdb's copy keeps in-frame clones and lacks some. The sample includes tens of thousands of clones, roughly nine tenths seen only once; the top ten take about 2.5%. The receptor comes from a female donor with multiple sclerosis, enrolled in a pregnancy study. This sample comprised peripheral blood, obtained in the first trimester of pregnancy. The chain carries TRBV15 and TRBJ1-2, with 9 nucleotides matching TRBD1. The CDR3 reads CATSRDPAGQGLSGYTF. DNA of the CDR3: TGTGCCACCTCTCGTGATCCGGCTGGACAGGGGTTATCCGGCTACACCTTC.